This T cell receptor (beta chain) was sequenced in a study of beta chain features in type 1 diabetes. The CDR3 length is 16 residues. The germline V and J ends were trimmed by 0 bases and 6 bases, with 17 bases remaining between them. Germline V CDR1 and CDR2: SGHTA, FQGNSA. Isolated RNA was reverse transcribed in full, so expressed TCRB transcripts were sequenced. The repertoire was sequenced with immunoSEQ multiplex PCR; TCRdb's copy has only in-frame clones and lacks some. Of 900,000 or so clones in the sample, roughly 15% were seen once. Study-level findings and limits: When cDNA is sequenced, cells with high TCR expression could be over-represented. TCRB repertoires of naive, central memory and Treg cells appeared more similar among patients than among healthy donors. For Type 1 diabetes patients, all four CD4+ subsets carried TCRB CDR3s that were moderately but significantly shorter.

A note on this clone: Its antigen is unknown.

Purity exceeded 98% in all sorted populations. Sequenced input: naive CD4+ T cells from blood. The rearrangement uses TRBV7-2 and TRBJ1-1, with D tentatively TRBD1 (6 bases). The clonotype comes from a woman aged 18 to 35 in good health. The CDR3 region has the DNA TGTGCCAGCAGCTTAGCTAGGTTGGGGGCGGCGGCTGAAGCTTTCTTT. The encoded protein is CASSLARLGAAAEAFF.